These T cell receptor beta chains were read from a single sample in a study of T cell responses to AZD1222 COVID-19 vaccine. Using immunoSEQ multiplex PCR, the repertoire was profiled, and TCRdb retains in-frame clones only, with some absent. Among about 56,000 clones, around 85% were seen once, and the ten largest hold approximately 16%. Material: peripheral blood, obtained on day 0 of AZD1222 vaccination. The receptors derive from an adult in good health. Each CDR3 is given with its conserved first and last residue. The D gene is left open where the match is weak. The size entry is marked missing in some rows and otherwise reads once, few, many or a size class.

V,size,D,J,length,CDR3,DNA
TRBV7-6,NA,TRBD1,TRBJ1-2,14,CASSLVQGAGGYTF,TGTGCCAGCAGCTTAGTGCAGGGGGCTGGCGGCTACACCTTC
TRBV18,NA,NA,TRBJ2-3,13,CASSPLESPWKYF,TGTGCCAGCTCACCACTCGAGTCGCCCTGGAAGTATTTT
TRBV3-1/TRBV3-2,NA,TRBD2,TRBJ2-7,16,CASSQVYGGGSYEQYF,TGTGCCAGCAGCCAAGTCTATGGGGGGGGCTCCTACGAGCAGTACTTC
TRBV25-1,NA,NA,TRBJ1-4,17,CASSVPTGLLTNEKLFF,TGTGCCAGCAGCGTCCCGACAGGTTTATTAACTAATGAAAAACTGTTTTTT
TRBV11-3,NA,NA,TRBJ2-2,15,CASSPAGPRGGELFF,TGTGCCAGCAGCCCAGCCGGGCCCCGGGGCGGGGAGCTGTTTTTT
TRBV18,NA,NA,TRBJ2-1,17,CASSPSGLAGSYNEQFF,TGTGCCAGCTCACCAAGTGGTCTCGCCGGCTCCTACAATGAGCAGTTCTTC
TRBV6-5,NA,TRBD1,TRBJ1-6,15,CASRSQGQGGSPLHF,TGTGCCAGCAGATCTCAGGGACAGGGTGGTTCACCCCTCCACTTT
TRBV7-9,NA,NA,TRBJ1-3,14,CASSLEAVRNTIYF,TGTGCCAGCAGCTTAGAGGCGGTGCGAAACACCATATATTTT
TRBV7-8,NA,TRBD2,TRBJ2-1,16,CASSFTISGGANEQFF,TGTGCCAGCAGCTTTACCATTAGCGGGGGGGCGAATGAGCAGTTCTTC
TRBV5-6,NA,NA,TRBJ1-1,12,CASQTLNTEAFF,TGTGCCAGCCAAACATTGAACACTGAAGCTTTCTTT
TRBV30,NA,NA,TRBJ1-6,16,CAWSVPLGGDNSPLHF,TGTGCCTGGAGTGTACCTTTAGGGGGGGACAATTCACCCCTCCACTTT
TRBV7-3,NA,TRBD2,TRBJ2-5,15,CASRASGGAEETQYF,TGTGCCAGCAGGGCAAGCGGGGGGGCCGAAGAGACCCAGTACTTC
TRBV11-1,NA,NA,TRBJ1-1,15,CASSSLLNQGTEAFF,TGTGCCAGCAGTTCACTCCTAAATCAGGGAACTGAAGCTTTCTTT
TRBV6-5,NA,NA,TRBJ1-1,14,CASFGRSQNTEAFF,TGTGCCAGCTTTGGACGGTCCCAGAACACTGAAGCTTTCTTT
TRBV30,once,TRBD1,TRBJ1-2,13,CAWRTGEYYGYTF,TGTGCCTGGAGAACAGGGGAGTACTATGGCTACACCTTC
TRBV18,NA,TRBD1,TRBJ2-5,15,CASSQTGGMGETQYF,TGTGCCAGCTCACAGACAGGGGGCATGGGAGAGACCCAGTACTTC
TRBV6-1,NA,NA,TRBJ2-7,12,CASSDGSYEQYF,TGTGCCAGCAGTGACGGATCCTACGAGCAGTACTTC
TRBV23-1,NA,NA,TRBJ2-7,12,CASSQSTHEQYF,TGCGCCAGCAGTCAATCGACCCACGAGCAGTACTTC
TRBV6-5,NA,NA,TRBJ1-1,14,CASTLRQVFLFPSF,TGTGCCAGCACCCTACGACAGGTCTTCCTTTTCCCCTCTTTT
TRBV9,once,TRBD1,TRBJ1-6,16,CASSVGVGTENSPLHF,TGTGCCAGCAGCGTAGGTGTCGGGACAGAAAATTCACCCCTCCACTTT
TRBV18,NA,NA,TRBJ2-7,15,CASSPLRGTTYEQYF,TGTGCCAGCTCACCACTAAGGGGCACCACCTACGAGCAGTACTTC
TRBV6-5,NA,NA,TRBJ1-1,15,CASSPTLGEITEAFF,TGTGCCAGCAGTCCGACGTTGGGGGAAATCACTGAAGCTTTCTTT